This TCR beta chain was documented in a study of tumor-infiltrating lymphocytes in localized non-small cell lung cancer. Overall study context: Resected tumor was paired with non-adjacent uninvolved lung from the same patient. Findings and caveats of the study: Tumors had more T cell infiltration than uninvolved lung, per TCRbeta sequencing and CD3 counts. Tumor T-cell fraction from TCR sequencing was not associated with recurrence-free survival (p = 0.61).

Remarks on this clone: Its specificity is unknown.

TCRdb's table, derived via immunoSEQ multiplex PCR, lists solely in-frame clones and lacks some. The sample consists of 25,000 to 30,000 clones, 80% to 90% of them appearing once. This CDR3 spans 14 amino acids. CDR1 is KGHSH, CDR2 LQKENI, per germline. The junction had 6 bases not matched to a gene; V was cut back by 3 bases and J by 6 bases. The material sequenced was lung tumor tissue. This chain links TRBV18 with TRBJ2-7; 9 bases align to TRBD1. The receptor was derived from a human donor with non-small cell lung cancer. Here the CDR3 reads CASSPGQGAFEQYF. DNA of the CDR3: TGTGCCAGCTCACCGGGACAGGGAGCATTCGAGCAGTACTTC.